This T cell receptor beta chain was captured by sequencing in a study of CD8+CD57+ T cells in acquired aplastic anemia. Sequencing involved patients with CD8+CD57+ cell expansion previously shown by flow cytometry. In this sample, this clonotype turned up many times. Profiles of TCR beta VDJ and CDR3 were generated from a genomic DNA template. TCRdb reprocessed the reads via MiXCR and lists one record per CDR3 protein. The data show around 130,000 distinct CDR3 sequences, with 55% to 70% seen just once and around 27% held by the top ten. Material: sorted CD4+, CD8+, or CD8+CD57+ T cells (not recorded which) from PBMCs. The TCR comes from a human donor with aplastic anemia.

The CDR3 sequence: CASGRGNTEAFF. CDR3 nucleotide sequence: TGTGCTAGTGGTCGGGGGAACACTGAAGCTTTCTTT. The chain carries TRBV12-5 and TRBJ1-1; D is unresolved. This CDR3 is 12 amino acids long. Germline V gene sequence: CDR1 LGHNT, CDR2 FRNRAP. The germline V and J ends were trimmed by 5 bases and 1 base, with 5 bases remaining between them.